This TCR beta chain was identified in a study of vaccination effects on CD4 cells after COVID-19. Profiled with immunoSEQ multiplex PCR; TCRdb holds only in-frame clones, not every one. The sample has tens of thousands of clones; 74% are singletons. Between days 9 and 10 of culture, CD4+ T cells were separated out. Each person got two doses of an mRNA SARS-CoV-2 vaccine, BNT162b2 or mRNA-1273. Each vaccine recipient was nucleocapsid antibody negative and had no prior SARS-CoV-2 infection. In the case of this clone: What it binds is not known. One end of the junction fails to match germline, which may point to a read error.

Germline V gene sequence: CDR1 SSHAT, CDR2 FNYEAQ (reference sequence). The CDR3 runs 17 residues. The origin of this receptor is a human donor who received a COVID-19 vaccine. The sequences come from CD4+ T cells from PBMCs cultured without peptide, collected after COVID-19 vaccination. J is TRBJ2-5 and V is TRBV7-7, with D unresolved. CDR3 sequence reads: CASSLGRVIRPQETQYF. The CDR3 DNA is TGTGCTAGCAGCTTAGGAAGGGTGATCCGGCCCCAAGAGACCCAGTACTTC.